The 9 T cell receptor beta chains reported below all come from one sample, sequenced in a study of blood T cell repertoires in COVID-19. Clones were sequenced by immunoSEQ multiplex PCR, and TCRdb holds only the in-frame ones, with some missing. The sample has some 200,000 clones; about 86% are singletons. The sequenced sample consisted of peripheral blood. The origin of the receptors is a woman between 18 and 29 years old who had recovered from COVID-19.

The genes are TRBV4-3 and TRBJ1-4; perhaps TRBD1 as D (5 bases). The CDR3 covers 15 residues. Trimming shortened V by 0 bases and J by 5 bases, and 10 bases separated the two germline ends. CDR1 LGHNA and CDR2 YSLEER come from the germline V gene. CDR3 DNA sequence: TGCGCCAGCAGCCAAGATAGGCAGGGAAATGAAAAACTGTTTTTT. This sequence encodes CASSQDRQGNEKLFF.

The chain combines TRBV6-6 with TRBJ2-7, with D possibly being TRBD2 (5 bases). The CDR3 is 10 amino acids. Trimming shortened V by 2 bases and J by 12 bases, and 8 bases separated the two germline ends. Germline V gene lookup returns CDR1 MNHNY and CDR2 SVGAGI (reference sequence). In DNA form, the CDR3 reads TGTGCCAGCAGTTACAGGGCGGGGTACTTC. This sequence encodes CASSYRAGYF.

The chain couples TRBV6-1 to TRBJ2-3; D may be TRBD1 (6 bases). Per germline, CDR1 MNHNS and CDR2 SASEGT. Trimming removed 4 bases from V and 0 bases from J, with 11 bases in between. The CDR3 contains 15 residues. In nucleotides, the CDR3 is TGTGCCAGCAGTGGTCAAGGACAGAGCACAGATACGCAGTATTTT. Translation: CASSGQGQSTDTQYF.

CDR3 sequence (DNA): TGTGCCAGCAGCCCCAGGGGGTATAGCAATCAGCCCCAGCATTTT. It yields the protein CASSPRGYSNQPQHF. The chain links TRBV6-2 or TRBV6-3 to TRBJ1-5, with 7 bases that match TRBD1. Germline V CDR1 and CDR2: MNHEY, SVGEGT. The CDR3 is 15 amino acids. V was pared by 6 bases and J by 0 bases, with 5 bases of the junction left unmatched.

Ten or more counts support this clone. The chain is built from TRBV7-8 and TRBJ2-1; the match to TRBD1 covers 7 bases. The trim removed 6 bases at V and 2 bases at J, leaving 7 bases unmatched. This CDR3 region has 15 residues. CDR1 is SGHVS and CDR2 is FQNEAQ in the germline V gene. The CDR3 reads CASRPEGGAYNEQFF. CDR3 bases: TGTGCCAGCAGGCCCGAAGGGGGCGCCTACAATGAGCAGTTCTTC. Supplemented by reference TRBV7-8 and TRBJ2-1, the full variable domain reads GAGVSQSPRYKVAKRGQDVALRCDPISGHVSLFWYQQALGQGPEFLTYFQNEAQLDKSGLPSDRFFAERPEGSVSTLKIQRTQQEDSAVYLCASRPEGGAYNEQFFGPGTRLTVL.

The J gene is TRBJ2-3, the V gene TRBV7-3; 7 bases match TRBD1. This CDR3 has 17 amino acids. The germline CDR1 and CDR2 sequences are SGHTA and FQGTGA. The V segment lost 4 bases and the J segment 2 bases; nucleotides outside the gene matches: 12. As DNA, the CDR3 is TGTGCCAGCAGCTCTACTTCCGCCGGGACAGTCACAGATACGCAGTATTTT. This translates into CASSSTSAGTVTDTQYF.

This rearrangement joins TRBV2 to TRBJ1-5; D remains ambiguous. The germline CDR1 and CDR2 sequences are SNHLY and FYNNEI. V dropped 5 bases and J dropped 7 bases, with 18 bases sitting between them. The CDR3 consists of 15 residues. The CDR3 DNA follows: TGTGCCAGCAGTCCGGAGGTAGGGTCGGGGCAGCCCCAGCATTTT. Encoded protein: CASSPEVGSGQPQHF.

The chain carries TRBV7-2 and TRBJ1-2, with D perhaps matching TRBD1 (5 bases). The CDR3 runs to 11 residues. V lost 4 bases, J lost 8 bases, and 8 bases lay in between. Germline V gene data show CDR1 as SGHTA and CDR2 as FQGNSA. The CDR3 DNA follows: TGTGCCAGCAGCTCCAGGGAAGGCTACACCTTC. It encodes CASSSREGYTF.

The chain links TRBV10-3 to TRBJ1-5; the D is unclear. This CDR3 is 13 amino acids long. V lost 11 bases, J lost 7 bases, and 18 bases lay in between. From germline, CDR1 is ENHRY and CDR2 SYGVKD. CDR3 amino acids: CAQSSGWKQPQHF. In nucleotides, the CDR3 is TGTGCCCAATCTAGTGGGTGGAAGCAGCCCCAGCATTTT.